This T cell receptor (beta chain) comes out of a study of human T cells and chemical hapten exposure. At the level of the study: 2% DPC applied to a 2 cm by 2 cm arm area sensitized donors.

As handled by the study authors: 95,638 TCRs per sample was the median, with a range of about 23,224 to 750,000. A single record per CDR3 protein comes from TCRdb applying MiXCR to the RACE reads. TCRdb, rather than the study authors, made the V and J calls. The data contain about 80,000 distinct CDR3 sequences, around a tenth of them singletons. Note on this clonotype: Antigen: not known.

The CDR3 is 15 amino acids. The germline V and J ends were trimmed by 1 base and 0 bases, with 9 bases remaining between them. CDR1 and CDR2 (germline): SGHVS, FNYEAQ. Regarding time point: patch test 2, 6 weeks after DPC sensitization. Treatment: therapeutic diphenylcyclopropenone sensitization with weekly scalp DPC. Findings of the study overall: Among expanded TCRs, significantly more large CDR3 similarity clusters formed than among controls. DPC sensitization left the count of TCRs above 1 in 1000 unchanged.

The J gene is TRBJ1-1, the V gene TRBV7-6, with D tentatively TRBD1 (5 bases). Sequencing used whole blood, obtained in connection with sensitization to the hapten diphenylcyclopropenone (DPC). The sequence was collected from a man between 18 and 29 years old with alopecia areata. Some clones in this sample may be carry-over from other donors' samples. The CDR3 sequence is CASSLGDALNTEAFF. The DNA of the CDR3 is TGTGCCAGCAGCTTAGGGGACGCCTTGAACACTGAAGCTTTCTTT.